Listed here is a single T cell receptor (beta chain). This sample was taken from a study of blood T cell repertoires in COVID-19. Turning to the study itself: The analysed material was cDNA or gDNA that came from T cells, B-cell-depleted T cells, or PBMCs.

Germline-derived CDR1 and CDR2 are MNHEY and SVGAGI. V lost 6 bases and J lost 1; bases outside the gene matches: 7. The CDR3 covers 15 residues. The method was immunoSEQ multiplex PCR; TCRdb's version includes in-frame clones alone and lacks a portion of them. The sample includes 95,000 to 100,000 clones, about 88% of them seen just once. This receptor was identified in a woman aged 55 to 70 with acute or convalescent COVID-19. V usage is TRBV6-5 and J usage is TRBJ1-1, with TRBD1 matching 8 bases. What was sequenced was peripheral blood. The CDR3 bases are TGTGCCAGCAGCAGCAGAGGACAGGGGAACACTGAAGCTTTCTTT. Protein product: CASSSRGQGNTEAFF.